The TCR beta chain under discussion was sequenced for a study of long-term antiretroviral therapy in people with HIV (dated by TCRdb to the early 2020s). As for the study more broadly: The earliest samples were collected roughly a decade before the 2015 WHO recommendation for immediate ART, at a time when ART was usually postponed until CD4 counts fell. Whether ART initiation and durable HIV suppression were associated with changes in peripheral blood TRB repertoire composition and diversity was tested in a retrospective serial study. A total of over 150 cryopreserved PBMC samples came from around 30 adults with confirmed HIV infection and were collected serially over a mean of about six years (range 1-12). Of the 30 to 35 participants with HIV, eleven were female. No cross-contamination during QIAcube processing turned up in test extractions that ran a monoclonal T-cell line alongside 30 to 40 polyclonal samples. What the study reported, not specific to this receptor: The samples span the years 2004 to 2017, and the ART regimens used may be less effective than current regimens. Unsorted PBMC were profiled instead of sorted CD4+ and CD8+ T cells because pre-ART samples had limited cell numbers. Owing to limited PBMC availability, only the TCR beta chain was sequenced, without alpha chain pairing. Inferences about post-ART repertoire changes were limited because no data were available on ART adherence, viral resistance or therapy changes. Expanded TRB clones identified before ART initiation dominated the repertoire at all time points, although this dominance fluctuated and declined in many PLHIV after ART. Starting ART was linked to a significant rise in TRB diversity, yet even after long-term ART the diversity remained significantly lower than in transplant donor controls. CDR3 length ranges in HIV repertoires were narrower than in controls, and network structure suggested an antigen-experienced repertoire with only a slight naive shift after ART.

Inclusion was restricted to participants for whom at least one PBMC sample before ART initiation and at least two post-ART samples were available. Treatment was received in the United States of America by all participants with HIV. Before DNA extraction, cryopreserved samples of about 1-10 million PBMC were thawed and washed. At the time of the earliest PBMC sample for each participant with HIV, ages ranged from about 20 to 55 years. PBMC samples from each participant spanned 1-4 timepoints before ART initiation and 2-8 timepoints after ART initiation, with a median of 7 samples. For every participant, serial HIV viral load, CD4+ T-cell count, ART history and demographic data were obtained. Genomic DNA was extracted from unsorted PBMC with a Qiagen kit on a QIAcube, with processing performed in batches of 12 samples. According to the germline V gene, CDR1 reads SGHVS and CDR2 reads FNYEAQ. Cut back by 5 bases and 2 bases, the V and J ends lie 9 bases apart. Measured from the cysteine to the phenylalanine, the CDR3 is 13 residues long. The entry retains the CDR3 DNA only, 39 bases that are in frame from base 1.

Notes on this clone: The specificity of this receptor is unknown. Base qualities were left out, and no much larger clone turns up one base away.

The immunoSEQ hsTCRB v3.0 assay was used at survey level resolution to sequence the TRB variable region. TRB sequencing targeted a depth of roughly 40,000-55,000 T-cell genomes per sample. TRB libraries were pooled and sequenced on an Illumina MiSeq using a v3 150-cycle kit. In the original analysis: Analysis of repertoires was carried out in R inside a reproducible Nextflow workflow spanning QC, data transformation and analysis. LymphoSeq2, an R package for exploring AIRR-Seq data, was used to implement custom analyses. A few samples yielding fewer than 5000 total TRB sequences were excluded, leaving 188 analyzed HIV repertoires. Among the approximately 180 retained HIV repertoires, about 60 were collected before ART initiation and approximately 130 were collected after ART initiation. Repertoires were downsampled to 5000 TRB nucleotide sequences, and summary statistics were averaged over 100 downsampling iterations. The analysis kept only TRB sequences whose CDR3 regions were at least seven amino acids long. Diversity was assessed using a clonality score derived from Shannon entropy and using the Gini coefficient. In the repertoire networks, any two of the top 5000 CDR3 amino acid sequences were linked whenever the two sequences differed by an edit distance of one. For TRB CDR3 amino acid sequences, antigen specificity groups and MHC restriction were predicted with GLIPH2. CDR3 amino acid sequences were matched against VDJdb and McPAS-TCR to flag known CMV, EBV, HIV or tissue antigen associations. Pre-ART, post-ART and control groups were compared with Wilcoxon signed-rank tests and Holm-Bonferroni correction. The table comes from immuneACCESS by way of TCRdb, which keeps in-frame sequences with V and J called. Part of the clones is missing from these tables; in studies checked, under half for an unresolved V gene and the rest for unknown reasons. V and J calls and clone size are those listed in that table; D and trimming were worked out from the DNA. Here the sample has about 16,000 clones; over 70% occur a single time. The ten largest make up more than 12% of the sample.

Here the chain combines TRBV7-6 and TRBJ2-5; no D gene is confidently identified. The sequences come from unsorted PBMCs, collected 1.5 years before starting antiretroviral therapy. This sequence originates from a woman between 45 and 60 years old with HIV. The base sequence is TGTGCCAGCAGCCGAGGCAGACAAGAGACCCAGTACTTC. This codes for CASSRGRQETQYF.